This TCR beta chain was documented in a study of CD8 T cells in ankylosing spondylitis. As for this clonotype: Its matching antigen is unknown.

TCRdb called the 5' RACE reads again in MiXCR, with one record for every CDR3 protein. This repertoire shows about 840,000 distinct CDR3 sequences, 10% to 15% found once; its top ten account for roughly 0.51%. CDR3 size: 16 residues. V was trimmed by 0 bases and J by 1 base, leaving 13 bases between them. CDR1 and CDR2 from the germline V gene are KGHSH and LQKENI. General study findings and limits: The clones that were linked to disease were reported to be significantly enriched in matched synovial fluid samples from ankylosing spondylitis patients. Certain motif variants had earlier been reported in reactive arthritis synovial fluid and blood. Among TCR beta sequences, a motif of several highly homologous variants appeared characteristic of ankylosing spondylitis blood.

The sequenced material came from blood, either unsorted or a sorted T cell fraction (not recorded which). The origin of this receptor is a male donor with ankylosing spondylitis. The V call is TRBV18, the J call TRBJ2-7; no firm D call. CDR3 sequence reads: CASSPPGSMRSYEQYF. The CDR3 DNA sequence: TGTGCCAGCTCACCACCGGGCTCGATGCGGTCCTACGAGCAGTACTTC.